These 31 T cell receptor beta chains share one sample of origin, sequenced in a study of blood T cells in healthy people across ages. The use of a sample-barcoded 5' primer and a J-beta primer mix characterized a second PCR of roughly 7 to 12 cycles. TCRdb reprocessed the 5' RACE reads with MiXCR, giving one entry per CDR3 protein. The sample shows 700,000 to 900,000 distinct CDR3 sequences, around 25% of them seen only once. This sample also belongs to another study, concerning T cells of mothers and their children.

The sample taken for sequencing was blood. The receptors were gathered from a boy between 10 and 17 years old in good health.

The chain is built from TRBV11-2 and TRBJ2-1; 13 nucleotides align to TRBD2. This CDR3 contains 17 residues. V trimming: 3 bases; J trimming: 0 bases; junction bases outside the gene matches: 2. Germline V gene data show CDR1 as SGHAT and CDR2 as FQNNGV. Written as DNA, the CDR3 is TGTGCCAGCAGCTTCTGGACTAGCGGGAGCTCCTACAATGAGCAGTTCTTC. It specifies CASSFWTSGSSYNEQFF.

This sequence joins TRBV5-1 and TRBJ2-5; tentatively, D is TRBD2 (7 bases). Per germline, CDR1 SGHRS and CDR2 YFSETQ. Trimming stripped 4 bases from V and 4 bases from J, with 20 bases between. This CDR3 spans 16 amino acids. CDR3 coding DNA: TGCGCCAGCAGCACCGCTACAGGGAGGGTTGGAGAGACCCAGTACTTC. This gives the protein CASSTATGRVGETQYF. Full variable domain (missing parts from reference TRBV5-1 and TRBJ2-5): KAGVTQTPRYLIKTRGQQVTLSCSPISGHRSVSWYQQTPGQGLQFLFEYFSETQRNKGNFPGRFSGRQFSNSRSEMNVSTLELGDSALYLCASSTATGRVGETQYFGPGTRLLVL.

The chain joins TRBV11-2 to TRBJ2-5; 14 nucleotides line up with TRBD2. Matching the DNA end better, TRBJ2-1 makes the J call doubtful. The V gene's germline CDR1 is SGHAT and CDR2 FQNNGV. The CDR3 consists of 15 residues. DNA for the CDR3: TGTGCCAGCAGCACGGGACTAGCGGGGGTCAATGAGCAGTTCTTC. Amino acid sequence: CASSTGLAGVNEQFF.

The V and J genes are TRBV24-1 and TRBJ2-1; no firm D call. Germline lookup yields CDR1 KGHDR and CDR2 SFDVKD. This CDR3 has 12 residues. Trimming cost V 6 bases and J 5 bases, with 7 bases left between them. Here the CDR3 reads CATSSRDNEQFF. CDR3 DNA: TGTGCCACCAGTTCACGGGACAATGAGCAGTTCTTC.

A few counts support this clonotype. V usage is TRBV6-5 and J usage is TRBJ1-2, with D perhaps matching TRBD1 (6 bases). The CDR3 has 14 residues. Germline assignment: CDR1 MNHEY and CDR2 SVGAGI. The germline V and J ends were trimmed by 1 base and 7 bases, with 13 bases remaining between them. The CDR3 loop is CASSYLGGAGGYTF. CDR3 DNA sequence: TGTGCCAGCAGTTACTTGGGGGGCGCGGGTGGCTACACCTTC.

This clonotype was recorded a few times. This chain connects TRBV4-3 to TRBJ2-1, with unresolved D. V was cut by 0 bases and J by 7 bases, with 7 bases left in between. This CDR3 is 13 amino acids long. Germline V lookup: CDR1 LGHNA, CDR2 YSLEER. CDR3 bases: TGCGCCAGCAGCCAAGAGGTCAGGAATGAGCAGTTCTTC. As protein: CASSQEVRNEQFF.

The rearrangement joins TRBV5-5 to TRBJ2-4; D remains ambiguous. V lost 4 bases and J lost 0, with 14 bases in between. Germline CDR1 SGHKS, CDR2 YYEKEE (reference sequence). CDR3 length: 16 amino acids. CDR3 nucleotides: TGTGCCAGCAGCCCCACCCCCTCGGGAGCCAAAAACATTCAGTACTTC. As protein: CASSPTPSGAKNIQYF.

This clonotype has a handful of counts. This chain uses TRBV4-2 with TRBJ2-7; TRBD2 might be the D (5 bases). Germline lookup yields CDR1 LGHNA and CDR2 YNFKEQ. This CDR3 has 16 residues. Trimming left V 0 bases short and J 2 bases short, with 14 bases between. The CDR3 DNA sequence: TGTGCCAGCAGCCAAGATAAGCAAGGAGGTACCTACGAGCAGTACTTC. This codes for CASSQDKQGGTYEQYF.

This clonotype was observed a handful of times. V is TRBV20-1 and J is TRBJ2-3, with 7 bases matching TRBD2. Trimming removed 0 bases from V and 3 bases from J; junction bases left unmatched: 9. The CDR3 spans 16 residues. CDR1 is DFQATT and CDR2 is SNEGSKA in the germline V gene (reference sequence). The CDR3 nucleotides read TGCAGTGCTAGAGATTATTCGGGGGGAGGGACAGATACGCAGTATTTT. It specifies CSARDYSGGGTDTQYF.

This chain joins TRBV13 and TRBJ2-5; the D gene could be TRBD1 or TRBD2 (5 bases each). Trimming cost V 3 bases and J 5 bases, with 13 bases left between them. Looked up from germline, CDR1 is PRHDT and CDR2 is FYEKMQ (reference sequence). This CDR3 comprises 14 residues. In nucleotides, the CDR3 is TGTGCCAGCAGCTTCGAGGGACCGTGGGAGACCCAGTACTTC. Translation gives CASSFEGPWETQYF.

This clonotype was detected a few times. The chain is built from TRBV5-1 and TRBJ1-1; TRBD1 matches 7 bases. CDR1 and CDR2 (germline): SGHRS, YFSETQ. The CDR3 is made up of 15 amino acids. V shed 4 bases, J shed 3 bases, and the junction held 9 bases outside the gene matches. The CDR3 region has the DNA TGCGCCAGCAGCGACGCAACAGGGGAGCACACTGAAGCTTTCTTT. This sequence encodes CASSDATGEHTEAFF.

The chain uses TRBV6-6 and TRBJ1-4; D not resolved. The length of the CDR3 is 13 residues. With 6 bases removed from V and 7 bases from J, the gap between germline ends came to 12 bases. Germline CDR1 is MNHNY and CDR2 is SVGAGI (reference sequence). The CDR3 loop reads CASSPSGFEKLFF. CDR3 sequence (DNA): TGTGCCAGCAGCCCGTCGGGCTTTGAAAAACTGTTTTTT.

The CDR3 here is CASSTSGVLTQEAFF. The DNA of the CDR3 is TGTGCCAGCAGTACTTCCGGGGTTCTAACCCAGGAGGCTTTCTTT. The chain is built from TRBV25-1 and TRBJ1-1; D gene ambiguous. From germline, CDR1 is MGHDK and CDR2 SYGVNS. V lost 5 bases to trimming and J lost 11 bases, with 24 bases between them. This CDR3 region has 15 residues.

This clonotype was detected only a few times. The chain's CDR3 is CASSYLPGSYEQYF. The CDR3 region has the DNA TGTGCCAGCAGTTACCTTCCTGGCTCCTACGAGCAGTACTTC. The chain is built from TRBV6-6 and TRBJ2-7; D unclear. V lost 2 bases, J lost 0 bases, and 8 bases lay in between. The CDR3 is 14 residues long. CDR1 is MNHNY and CDR2 is SVGAGI in the germline V gene (reference sequence).

The J gene is TRBJ2-7, the V gene TRBV28; D may match TRBD1 or TRBD2 (7 bases each). The tail of the sequence fits TRBJ2-5 better, so the J call may be wrong. The CDR3 runs to 16 residues. Germline CDR1 is MDHEN and CDR2 is SYDVKM. The DNA for the CDR3 is TGTGCCAGCAGATTTACGACAGGGAAGCGGGGAGAGACCCAGTACTTC. It is translated as CASRFTTGKRGETQYF.

For the CDR3, the DNA is TGCGCCAGCAGCCAACGGGTGATGAACACTGAAGCTTTCTTT. Amino acid sequence: CASSQRVMNTEAFF. The rearrangement joins TRBV5-1 to TRBJ1-1; the D is unclear. The length of the CDR3 is 14 residues. CDR1 and CDR2 from the germline V gene are SGHRS and YFSETQ. With 4 bases removed from V and 0 bases from J, the gap between germline ends came to 10 bases.

The rearrangement uses TRBV9 and TRBJ2-5, with D hard to call. Trimming took 0 bases from V and 5 from J, leaving 8 bases between them. The CDR3 loop spans 13 amino acids. Germline-derived CDR1 and CDR2 are SGDLS and YYNGEE. CDR3 protein: CASSVAGWETQYF. In nucleotides, the CDR3 is TGTGCCAGCAGCGTAGCAGGTTGGGAGACCCAGTACTTC.

The genes are TRBV30 and TRBJ1-6; no firm D call. Trimming took 2 bases from V and 6 from J, leaving 14 bases between them. Per the germline V gene, CDR1 is GTSNPN and CDR2 is SVGIG (reference sequence). This CDR3 has 15 residues. CDR3 bases: TGTGCCTGGAGTCCTTACGACACTCCTAATTCACCCCTCCACTTT. Translating gives CAWSPYDTPNSPLHF. Combining the CDR3 with reference TRBV30 and TRBJ1-6 gives the whole variable domain SQTIHQWPATLVQPVGSPLSLECTVEGTSNPNLYWYRQAAGRGLQLLFYSVGIGQISSEVPQNLSASRPQDRQFILSSKKLLLSDSGFYLCAWSPYDTPNSPLHFGNGTRLTVT.

V is TRBV3-1 and J is TRBJ2-7, with TRBD2 identical over 7 bases. The length of the CDR3 is 14 residues. V lost 2 bases and J lost 4; bases outside the gene matches: 5. From germline, CDR1 is LGHDT and CDR2 YNNKEL (reference sequence). CDR3 bases: TGTGCCAGCAGCCAATTCCTAGCGGTTTACGAGCAGTACTTC. Translating it yields CASSQFLAVYEQYF.

This clonotype was counted at least ten times. The chain is built from TRBV20-1 and TRBJ2-7; no clear D gene. The closer fit of TRBJ2-5 to the DNA end suggests the J call may be wrong. Germline CDR1 is DFQATT and CDR2 is SNEGSKA (reference sequence). This CDR3 region has 12 residues. The CDR3 region has the DNA TGCAGTGCTAGACTAGTAGGGGAGACCCAGTACTTC. It yields the protein CSARLVGETQYF.

This sequence joins TRBV9 and TRBJ1-6; D ambiguous. Trimming removed 0 bases from V and 7 bases from J, with 11 bases in between. The CDR3 totals 15 residues. Germline V gives CDR1 SGDLS, CDR2 YYNGEE. CDR3 coding DNA: TGTGCCAGCAGCGTAGGATTAAGAGAAAATTCACCCCTCCACTTT. Translation gives CASSVGLRENSPLHF.

V gene TRBV3-1 combines with J gene TRBJ1-1; 7 nucleotides align to TRBD1. Germline lookup yields CDR1 LGHDT and CDR2 YNNKEL (reference sequence). CDR3 size: 13 residues. Trimming cost V 3 bases and J 11 bases; bases outside gene matches: 9. CDR3 coding DNA: TGTGCCAGCAGCCAGGGCTTGACAGGGAACGCTTTCTTT. Encoded protein: CASSQGLTGNAFF.

The chain combines TRBV10-1 with TRBJ1-1; 8 nucleotides match TRBD1. V was clipped by 2 bases and J by 5 bases; unmatched bases: 10. Germline loops: CDR1 WNHNN, CDR2 SYGVQD (reference sequence). The CDR3 loop spans 16 amino acids. CDR3 nucleotides: TGCGCCAGCAGTGAGAGGACAGGGTGGACGGGTACTGAAGCTTTCTTT. It encodes CASSERTGWTGTEAFF.

The genes are TRBV9 and TRBJ2-2; D not certain. V was clipped by 5 bases and J by 8 bases, with 7 bases between them. Germline V gene lookup returns CDR1 SGDLS and CDR2 YYNGEE. The CDR3 extends over 11 amino acids. The DNA of the CDR3 is TGTGCCAGCAGGGCCGAAGGGGAGCTGTTTTTT. It translates to CASRAEGELFF.

This clonotype has a handful of counts. The V gene is TRBV12-3 or TRBV12-4, the J gene TRBJ2-5; TRBD2 is a possible D gene (7 bases). The V end was cut by 8 bases, the J end by 2 bases, with 15 bases between. The CDR3 runs to 14 residues. CDR3 sequence (DNA): TGTGCCAGCCATGGGGGGGGGCCGCAAGAGACCCAGTACTTC. Its translation is CASHGGGPQETQYF.

This clonotype was counted only a few times. The chain links TRBV2 to TRBJ1-2; D call uncertain. This CDR3 has 13 residues. Germline CDR1 reads SNHLY; CDR2 reads FYNNEI. V dropped 6 bases and J dropped 4 bases, with 12 bases sitting between them. CDR3 nucleotides: TGTGCCAGCAGGGCGGAGGGAGGCTATGGCTACACCTTC. Translated, it gives CASRAEGGYGYTF.

V gene TRBV25-1 combines with J gene TRBJ1-4; the D gene is possibly TRBD1 (5 bases). This CDR3 is 15 amino acids long. Germline V gives CDR1 MGHDK, CDR2 SYGVNS. Trimming took off 4 bases at V and 0 bases at J, with 9 bases between the two ends. The CDR3 DNA is TGTGCCAGCAGTGTCCGGGGGGCAACTAATGAAAAACTGTTTTTT. This gives the protein CASSVRGATNEKLFF.

This clonotype was found a few times. The gene calls are TRBV3-1 and TRBJ2-5; 8 nucleotides match TRBD2. Unmatched junction bases numbered 3, after V lost 4 bases and J lost 2 bases. The CDR3 runs 14 residues. The germline V gene has CDR1 LGHDT and CDR2 YNNKEL (reference sequence). This CDR3 is CASSRRGVQETQYF. The CDR3 DNA reads as TGTGCCAGCAGCCGGCGGGGGGTACAAGAGACCCAGTACTTC.

This clonotype was found a few times. The chain joins TRBV15 to TRBJ2-2; 7 bases line up with TRBD1. The junction had 14 bases not matched to a gene; V was cut back by 0 bases and J by 4 bases. Germline V gene data show CDR1 as LNHNV and CDR2 as YYDKDF (reference sequence). The CDR3 consists of 19 residues. The CDR3, as DNA: TGTGCCACCAGCAGAGACGACTTTAACAGGGGATTGGGCACCGGGGAGCTGTTTTTT. Its protein product is CATSRDDFNRGLGTGELFF.

A few counts support this clonotype. Likely a read error: the CDR3 ends without its conserved phenylalanine or tryptophan. The chain joins TRBV7-8 to TRBJ1-3, with D unclear. The germline gives CDR1 SGHVS, CDR2 FQNEAQ. The CDR3 runs 15 residues. V lost 5 bases, J lost 1 base, and 12 bases lay in between. This CDR3 reads CASSREGISGNTIYL. The CDR3 nucleotides read TGTGCCAGCAGCCGTGAAGGGATTTCTGGAAACACCATATATCTT.

This chain uses TRBV18 with TRBJ1-4, with TRBD1 matching over 7 bases. The germline gives CDR1 KGHSH, CDR2 LQKENI. The CDR3 loop spans 13 amino acids. V shed 8 bases and J 4 bases; nucleotides not matched to a gene: 4. CDR3 amino acids: CASAGQINEKLFF. The CDR3 DNA reads TGTGCCAGCGCGGGACAGATTAATGAAAAACTGTTTTTT.